This T cell receptor beta chain came from a study of somatic mutations in cytotoxic T cells in rheumatoid arthritis. As for the study in general: Patient blood (approximately 30 ml EDTA) was collected right after diagnosis, preceding any treatment.

Flow cytometry was used to check the purity of CD4+ and CD8+ cells, which had been isolated by positive magnetic bead selection. Measured with immunoSEQ multiplex PCR; TCRdb has only the in-frame clones, and not every one. Here the sample spans fewer than 8,500 clones, about 75% being singletons. V was clipped by 0 bases and J by 4 bases, with 17 bases between them. Germline values: CDR1 SGHNT, CDR2 YYREEE (reference sequence). The CDR3 totals 17 residues. The specimen sequenced was CD8+ T cells sorted from blood. The sequence came from an adult with rheumatoid arthritis. The chain joins TRBV5-4 to TRBJ1-3; D unclear. The CDR3 is CASSLGPGSGLGNTIYF. The CDR3 DNA sequence: TGTGCCAGCAGCTTGGGTCCGGGGTCCGGTTTGGGAAACACCATATATTTT.